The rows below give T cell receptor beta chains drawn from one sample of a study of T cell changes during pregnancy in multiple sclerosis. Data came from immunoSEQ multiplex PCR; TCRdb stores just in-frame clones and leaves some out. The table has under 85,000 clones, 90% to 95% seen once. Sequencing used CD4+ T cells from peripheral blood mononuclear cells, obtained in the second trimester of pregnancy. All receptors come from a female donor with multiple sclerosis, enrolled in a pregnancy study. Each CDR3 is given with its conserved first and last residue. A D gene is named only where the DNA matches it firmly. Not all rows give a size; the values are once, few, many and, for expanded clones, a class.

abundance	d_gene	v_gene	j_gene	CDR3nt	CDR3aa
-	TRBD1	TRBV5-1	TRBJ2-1	TGCGCCAGCAGCTTCCGGGACAGGGGAAACTTTTACAATGAGCAGTTCTTC	CASSFRDRGNFYNEQFF
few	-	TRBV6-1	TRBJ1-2	TGTGCCAGCAGGCCGGACAAGATCTATGGCTACACCTTC	CASRPDKIYGYTF
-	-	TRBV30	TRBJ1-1	TGTGCCTGCATGGCCCTTAAAGCTTTCTTT	CACMALKAFF
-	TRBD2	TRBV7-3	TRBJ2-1	TGTGCCAGCAGCCCCCTCGCGGGGGGGGGTCGTAATGAGCAGTTCTTC	CASSPLAGGGRNEQFF
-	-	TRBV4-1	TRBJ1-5	TGCGCCAGCAGCCAAAATTCAGGGAACAATCAGCCCCAGCATTTT	CASSQNSGNNQPQHF
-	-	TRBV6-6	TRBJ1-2	TGTGCCAGCAGTTACGGACAGTTCTATGGCTACACCTTC	CASSYGQFYGYTF
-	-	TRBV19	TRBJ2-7	TGTGCCAGTAGTACCCCCGACAGGCCCGAGCAGTACTTC	CASSTPDRPEQYF
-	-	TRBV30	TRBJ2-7	TGTGCCTGGAGGCAGGGTACTTACGAGCAGTACTTC	CAWRQGTYEQYF
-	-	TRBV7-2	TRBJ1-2	TGTGCCAGCAGCTTAGCAGTAGTGTATGGCTACACCTTC	CASSLAVVYGYTF
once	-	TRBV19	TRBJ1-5	TGTGCCAGTAGTATGATGGTCTCCGGTCAGCCCCAGCATTTT	CASSMMVSGQPQHF
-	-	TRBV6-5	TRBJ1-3	TGTGCCAGCAGTTACTCACGCAGGGTCACTGGAAACACCATATATTTT	CASSYSRRVTGNTIYF
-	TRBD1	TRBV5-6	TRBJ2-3	TGTGCCAGCAGCTACAGGGGCCCGGGCACAGATACGCAGTATTTT	CASSYRGPGTDTQYF
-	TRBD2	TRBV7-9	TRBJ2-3	TGTGCCAGCAGCTTTCTTGGACTAGCGGGAGGACCCACAGATACGCAGTATTTT	CASSFLGLAGGPTDTQYF
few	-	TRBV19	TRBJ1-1	TGTGCCAGTACCCCAAGCAGGGGAGTAAGAAACACTGAAGCTTTCTTT	CASTPSRGVRNTEAFF
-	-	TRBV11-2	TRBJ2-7	TGTGCCAGCAGCTTAGATGTACAGGCATTTTCCTACGAGCAGTACTTC	CASSLDVQAFSYEQYF
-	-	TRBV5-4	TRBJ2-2	TGTGCCAGCAGCTTGTTGCTCACAGGGCGGGGGACCGGGGAGCTGTTTTTT	CASSLLLTGRGTGELFF
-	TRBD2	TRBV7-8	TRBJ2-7	TGTGCCAGCAGCTTAGGGACTAGCGGGGGATACGAGCAGTACTTC	CASSLGTSGGYEQYF
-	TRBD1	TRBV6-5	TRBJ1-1	TGTGCCAGCAGCTCGGACAGGATCGCTTTCTTT	CASSSDRIAFF
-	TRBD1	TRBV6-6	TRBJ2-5	TGTGCCAGCAGACCCGACAGGGACCAAGAGACCCAGTACTTC	CASRPDRDQETQYF
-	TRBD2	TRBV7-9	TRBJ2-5	TGTGCCAGCAGCATCGGGACTATACAAGAGACCCAGTACTTC	CASSIGTIQETQYF
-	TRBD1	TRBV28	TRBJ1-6	TGTGCCAGCAGTTCCCGGAAGGGGGCTGTAGTTTCACCCCTCCACTTT	CASSSRKGAVVSPLHF
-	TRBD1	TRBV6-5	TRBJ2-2	TGTGCCAGCAGTTCCCAAGGACAGGGGACCGGGGAGCTGTTTTTT	CASSSQGQGTGELFF
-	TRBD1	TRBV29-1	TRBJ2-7	TGCAGCGTTGCTTTCCAAAGGGGGCTAGAGCAGTACTTC	CSVAFQRGLEQYF
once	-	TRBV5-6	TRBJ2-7	TGTGCCAGCAGCTTCAATTACGAGCAGTACTTC	CASSFNYEQYF
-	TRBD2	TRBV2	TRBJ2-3	TGTGCCAGCAGGGGCCCGGGACTAGCGGGGGGAAGCACAGATACGCAGTATTTT	CASRGPGLAGGSTDTQYF
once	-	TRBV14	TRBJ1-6	TGTGCCAGCTCGACAGCGTATTGGTCACCCCTCCACTTT	CASSTAYWSPLHF
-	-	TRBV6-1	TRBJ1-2	TGTGCCAGCAGTGAACAGTTCGGGGAAGGAGGCTACACCTTC	CASSEQFGEGGYTF
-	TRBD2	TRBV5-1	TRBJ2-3	TGCGCCAGCAGCTTTAGCGGGGCGTACACAGATACGCAGTATTTT	CASSFSGAYTDTQYF
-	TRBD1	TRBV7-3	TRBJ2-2	TGTGCCAGCAGCTCCGGACAGGGGAGGACCGGGGAGCTGTTTTTT	CASSSGQGRTGELFF
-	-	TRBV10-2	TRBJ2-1	TGCGCCAGCACCCCACTCACAGGGAAGCAATACAATGAGCAGTTCTTC	CASTPLTGKQYNEQFF
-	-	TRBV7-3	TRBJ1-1	TGTGCCAGCAGCTTAGAAGGGGCGGGAGAAGCTTTCTTT	CASSLEGAGEAFF
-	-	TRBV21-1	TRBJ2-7	TGTGCCAGCCTCAAAAGGGCAGGACAGGGTTTAAACGAGCAGTACTTC	CASLKRAGQGLNEQYF
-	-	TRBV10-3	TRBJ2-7	TGTGCCATCGCCGGGGGCTACGAGCAGTACTTC	CAIAGGYEQYF
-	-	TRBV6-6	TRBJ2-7	TGTGCCAGCAGCAAAGAGGCGTACGAGCAGTACTTC	CASSKEAYEQYF
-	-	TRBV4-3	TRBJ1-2	TGCGCCAGCAGCCAAGATACCCGGGGCTATGGCTACACCTTC	CASSQDTRGYGYTF
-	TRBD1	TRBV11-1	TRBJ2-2	TGTGCCAGCAGAACCGGGACAGGGAACACCGGGGAGCTGTTTTTT	CASRTGTGNTGELFF
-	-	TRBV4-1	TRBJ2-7	TGCGCCAGCAGCCCCTCCTTTACCTACGAGCAGTACTTC	CASSPSFTYEQYF
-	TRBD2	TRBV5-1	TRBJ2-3	TGCGCCAGCAGCCCCACTAGCGGGGGCACAGATACGCAGTATTTT	CASSPTSGGTDTQYF
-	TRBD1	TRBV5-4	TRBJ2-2	TGTGCCAGCAGCTTCGCAGGGGGCACCGGGGAGCTGTTTTTT	CASSFAGGTGELFF
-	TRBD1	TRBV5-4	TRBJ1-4	TGTGCCAGCAGCGTGATACAGGGGGCAGGTGAAAAACTGTTTTTT	CASSVIQGAGEKLFF
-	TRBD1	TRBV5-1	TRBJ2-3	TGCGCCAGCAGCTTGTCAGGGGGCCGTAGCACAGATACGCAGTATTTT	CASSLSGGRSTDTQYF
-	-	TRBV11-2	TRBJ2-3	TGTGCCAGCAGCTTAAGGGCGACGGGCCCAGGGAGCACAGATACGCAGTATTTT	CASSLRATGPGSTDTQYF
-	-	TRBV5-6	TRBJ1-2	TGTGCCAGCAGCTTGTCAGGGGCGCCGGGCGGCTACACCTTC	CASSLSGAPGGYTF
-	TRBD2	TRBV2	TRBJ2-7	TGTGCCAGCCGGACTAGCGGGAGCCCCGAGCAGTACTTC	CASRTSGSPEQYF
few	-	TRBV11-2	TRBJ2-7	TGTGCCAGCAGCTTAGGTATCTGGCTGAACTACGAGCAGTACTTC	CASSLGIWLNYEQYF
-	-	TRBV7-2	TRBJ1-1	TGTGCCAGCACCGGACTACCCGGGGACACTGAAGCTTTCTTT	CASTGLPGDTEAFF
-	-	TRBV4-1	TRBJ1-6	TGCGCCAGCAGCCAAGGACAGAATAATTCACCCCTCCACTTT	CASSQGQNNSPLHF
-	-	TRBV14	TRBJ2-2	TGTGCCAGCAGCCAAGCGAGGCAAACCGGGGAGCTGTTTTTT	CASSQARQTGELFF
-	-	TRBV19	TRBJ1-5	TGTGCCAGTAGTTACAGGGGCAATCAGCCCCAGCATTTT	CASSYRGNQPQHF
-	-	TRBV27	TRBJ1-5	TGTGCCAGCAGTTTATATCCCCGGGGCAATCAGCCCCAGCATTTT	CASSLYPRGNQPQHF